This T cell receptor (beta chain) is drawn from a study of radiotherapy plus CTLA-4 blockade in lung cancer. Study outcomes and limitations: Radiotherapy with ipilimumab was followed by blood expansion of tumor-derived clones.

Clones were read by immunoSEQ multiplex PCR, and TCRdb kept only the in-frame ones, dropping some. The sample comprises 120,000 or so clones, nearly 80% of which are singletons, and roughly 5% rests with the top ten. The length of the CDR3 is 13 residues. CDR1 and CDR2 from the germline V gene are LNHDA and SQIVND (reference sequence). With 9 bases clipped from V and 8 bases from J, the junction kept 5 bases outside the gene matches. A word on this clone: No antigen is known for it.

The input for sequencing was peripheral blood, taken from a patient treated with radiotherapy plus ipilimumab. The source is a human donor with non-small cell lung cancer who had a partial response to radiotherapy plus ipilimumab. This chain uses TRBV19 with TRBJ2-2; 11 bases are shared with TRBD1. The CDR3 coding sequence is TGTGCCAGCGGGACAGGGGGGCGAGGGGAGCTGTTTTTT. Translation: CASGTGGRGELFF.